This TCR beta chain was found in a study of blood T cell repertoires in COVID-19 (dated by TCRdb to the early 2020s). For the study in its entirety: Samples from collaborators originated in the United States, Italy and Spain and spanned both the acute and convalescent phases of COVID-19. The sample metadata nearly always contained a de-identified subject ID, COVID-19 status, age in years and sex. Subjects who had been exposed to COVID-19, were actively infected with it, or had recovered from it provided the deeply sampled blood TCRbeta repertoires that made up the dataset. The prospective study material was composed of cDNA or gDNA derived from T cells, B-cell-depleted T cells, or PBMCs. Where available, HLA class I and class II types were taken from metadata supplied by the sample provider and were not determined by assay-based typing. The samples were drawn from the first 160 participants of the ongoing ImmuneRACE study and from 1,254 subjects provided by 6 global collaborators. The repertoires were released in a freely available public database intended as a resource for research on the immune response to SARS-CoV-2.

Including the terminal cysteine and phenylalanine, the CDR3 comprises 15 residues. Just the 45-base CDR3 DNA is kept, in frame starting at base 1. V is cut by 4 bases and J by 5 bases, and the space between the germline ends is 16 bases. Via the germline V gene, CDR1 is KGHDR and CDR2 SFDVKD. TCRbeta CDR3 regions were amplified from genomic DNA using the immunoSEQ Assay, a bias-controlled multiplex PCR. Processing in the source paper ran as follows. The number of nucleated cells in each sample was estimated by amplification of reference gene primers within the assay. To quantify the absolute abundance of each unique TCRbeta CDR3 rearrangement, sequence reads were collapsed and filtered. For each sample, productive Simpson clonality was calculated as the square root of Simpson's diversity index across productive rearrangements. The table comes from immuneACCESS by way of TCRdb, which keeps in-frame sequences with V and J called. Part of the clones is missing from these tables; in studies checked, under half for an unresolved V gene and the rest for unknown reasons. V and J calls and clone size are given by that table; D and trimming were obtained from the DNA. This sample is represented by some 97,000 clones; approximately 83% of them were singletons. The top ten clones comprise 2.7% of the sample.

The paper as a whole reports these results and caveats: The amount of clinical and demographic metadata varied by source and participant and was provided uncurated.

In the prospective study, participants were about 18 to 100 years old, resided in about two dozen geographic areas of the United States, and were enrolled through a virtual design. In the prospective study, cohorts were assigned on the basis of participant-reported clinical history obtained from a screening survey and a study questionnaire. ImmuneRACE Cohort 3 recovered participants were defined by two consecutive negative NP/OP PCR tests, healthcare professional clearance, or symptom resolution. Mobile phlebotomists in the prospective study collected whole blood, serum and a nasopharyngeal or oropharyngeal swab from every participant. Participants in the prospective study had the option to provide additional blood draws and questionnaires over a roughly 2-month period. Before DNA extraction, prospective study blood samples were shipped either frozen or at room temperature. Concerning this clone itself: This receptor's antigen is unknown. Base qualities are not recorded, but no much larger clone differs from it by a single base.

The receptor chain draws on TRBV24-1 and TRBJ2-5; 6 matching bases give a weak D call of TRBD1. This clonotype was sampled from a woman aged 45-65 years who had recovered from COVID-19. Sequencing was carried out using PBMCs or T cells enriched from blood (not recorded which). The nucleotide sequence reads as follows: TGTGCCACCAGTGACCCCCGCGACAGGTGGGAGACCCAGTACTTC. Translated, this gives CATSDPRDRWETQYF.